What follows are 19 T cell receptor beta chains derived from one specimen sequenced in a study of shared clonotypes between healthy human individuals. Measured with immunoSEQ multiplex PCR; TCRdb has only the in-frame clones, and not every one. This table has 110,000 or so clones, about 67% appearing once. The specimen was memory CD8+ T cells sorted from blood. Subset reported: CD45RO+ cells pooled with CCR7-negative TemRA cells. All receptors derive from a woman aged 25-40 years in good health.

This clone was counted between two and nine times. The chain combines TRBV4-2 with TRBJ1-6; possibly TRBD1 for D (6 bases). The CDR3 sequence is 15 residues long. Trimming took off 4 bases at V and 9 bases at J, with 16 bases between the two ends. Germline V gives CDR1 LGHNA, CDR2 YNFKEQ. The CDR3 loop is CASSLKQGEASPLHF. Written as DNA, the CDR3 is TGTGCCAGCAGCCTAAAACAGGGCGAGGCTTCACCCCTCCACTTT.

This clone was picked up one time. The chain joins TRBV28 to TRBJ1-4; D not certain. Germline V gives CDR1 MDHEN, CDR2 SYDVKM. This CDR3 spans 18 amino acids. The V and J ends lost 1 base and 2 bases respectively, with 17 bases between them. CDR3 coding DNA: TGTGCCAGCAGTTTATTCCAAGTTGGCCGAGGGACTAATGAAAAACTGTTTTTT. Protein sequence: CASSLFQVGRGTNEKLFF.

The chain has TRBV10-3 and TRBJ2-7, with 9 positions matching TRBD2. There are 15 residues in the CDR3. Germline V gene lookup returns CDR1 ENHRY and CDR2 SYGVKD. Losses at the gene ends were 11 bases for V and 4 bases for J; bases not matched to a gene: 15. In nucleotides, the CDR3 is TGTGCCGTGGCAGGGGCCTGTAGCGGGGGATACGAGCAGTACTTC. Amino acids: CAVAGACSGGYEQYF.

This clone was observed many times. This sequence joins TRBV7-7 and TRBJ2-7; D gene unclear. The ends were cut back, 5 bases at V and 0 bases at J, with 11 bases in the middle. The CDR3 spans 14 residues. Germline assignment: CDR1 SSHAT and CDR2 FNYEAQ (reference sequence). The CDR3 sequence is CASSPTSSSYEQYF. CDR3 coding DNA: TGTGCCAGCAGCCCTACATCCAGCTCCTACGAGCAGTACTTC. Drawing the rest from reference TRBV7-7 and TRBJ2-7, the complete variable domain is GAGVSQSPRYKVTKRGQDVTLRCDPISSHATLYWYQQALGQGPEFLTYFNYEAQPDKSGLPSDRFSAERPEGSISTLTIQRTEQRDSAMYRCASSPTSSSYEQYFGPGTRLTVT.

The V gene is TRBV30, the J gene TRBJ1-1; D perhaps matches TRBD1 (5 bases). Germline V CDR1 and CDR2: GTSNPN, SVGIG (reference sequence). The CDR3 length is 11 residues. Trimming stripped 0 bases from V and 11 bases from J, with 10 bases between. The CDR3 here is CAWSVSGGAFF. The CDR3 DNA is TGTGCCTGGAGTGTAAGCGGGGGGGCTTTCTTT. Filled out from reference TRBV30 and TRBJ1-1, the complete variable domain reads SQTIHQWPATLVQPVGSPLSLECTVEGTSNPNLYWYRQAAGRGLQLLFYSVGIGQISSEVPQNLSASRPQDRQFILSSKKLLLSDSGFYLCAWSVSGGAFFGQGTRLTVV.

This clone has only a few counts. The V and J genes are TRBV30 and TRBJ2-5; TRBD1 matches 9 bases. The J call may be in error: the DNA end matches TRBJ2-7 better. The V gene's germline CDR1 is GTSNPN and CDR2 SVGIG (reference sequence). The CDR3 is 13 residues long. The DNA of the CDR3 is TGTGCCTGGAGTGGTGGACAGGGGAACGAGCAGTACTTC. Translation gives CAWSGGQGNEQYF.

The gene calls are TRBV2 and TRBJ2-1, with 11 bases aligning to TRBD1. Germline CDR1 is SNHLY and CDR2 is FYNNEI. The J segment lost 9 bases and the V segment lost 3 bases, leaving 10 bases of the junction unmatched. The CDR3 runs 16 residues. The CDR3 sequence is CASSDLEGQGDGEQFF. The CDR3 region has the DNA TGTGCCAGCAGTGATTTGGAGGGACAGGGGGACGGTGAGCAGTTCTTC.

The chain joins TRBV15 to TRBJ2-6, with D maybe TRBD2 (5 bases). Looked up from germline, CDR1 is LNHNV and CDR2 is YYDKDF (reference sequence). CDR3 length equals 15 residues. V lost 4 bases to trimming and J lost 0 bases, with 7 bases between them. Written as DNA, the CDR3 is TGTGCCACCAGCAAGGAGGACTCTGGGGCCAACGTCCTGACTTTC. Amino acid sequence: CATSKEDSGANVLTF.

This chain joins TRBV7-6 and TRBJ2-3; D call uncertain. V was trimmed by 4 bases and J by 2 bases, leaving 4 bases between them. The CDR3 has 12 residues. Germline V gene data show CDR1 as SGHVS and CDR2 as FNYEAQ. CDR3 coding DNA: TGTGCCAGCAGCTCGTACACAGATACGCAGTATTTT. Translated, it gives CASSSYTDTQYF.

The rearrangement links TRBV9 to TRBJ2-7; 9 positions match TRBD1. CDR3 length equals 13 residues. V was clipped by 7 bases and J by 3 bases; unmatched bases: 5. In germline, CDR1 is SGDLS, CDR2 YYNGEE. The CDR3 nucleotides read TGTGCCAGCGGGGGACAGGGCGGCTACGAGCAGTACTTC. Its protein product is CASGGQGGYEQYF.

This clone is deemed medium-sized. The rearrangement links TRBV21-1 to TRBJ1-4. TRBV21-1 is deemed a pseudogene. The CDR3 is 17 amino acids. The CDR3 DNA reads TGTGCCAGCAGCAAAGAACTGAGAGGTGCCACTAATGAAAAACTGTTTTTT. Translated, it gives CASSKELRGATNEKLFF.

CDR3 DNA: TGCGCCAGCAGCGCGACAGTGCGGAACACTGAAGCTTTCTTT. Protein product: CASSATVRNTEAFF. The V call is TRBV5-1, the J call TRBJ1-1; a possible D gene is TRBD1 (5 bases). V lost 4 bases and J lost 1, with 11 bases in between. CDR3 length: 14 residues. Germline-derived CDR1 and CDR2 are SGHRS and YFSETQ.

This chain links TRBV6-6 with TRBJ1-1; 7 nucleotides agree with TRBD1. This CDR3 has 14 residues. With V trimmed by 6 bases and J by 1 base, 5 bases remained unmatched. CDR1 is MNHNY, CDR2 SVGAGI, per germline (reference sequence). This CDR3 reads CASSPDRKNTEAFF. In DNA, the CDR3 is TGTGCCAGCAGCCCGGACAGGAAGAACACTGAAGCTTTCTTT.

The V call is TRBV7-9, the J call TRBJ2-6; 9 nucleotides line up with TRBD1. The CDR3 sequence is 17 residues long. V dropped 2 bases and J dropped 3; count of bases not matched to a gene: 5. The germline V gene encodes CDR1 SEHNR and CDR2 FQNEAQ (reference sequence). For the CDR3, the DNA is TGTGCCAGCAGCTTACCACAGGGGGCATATGGGGCCAACGTCCTGACTTTC. It encodes CASSLPQGAYGANVLTF.

The V gene is TRBV6-5, the J gene TRBJ1-1; D uncertain. V lost 4 bases to trimming and J lost 4 bases, with 10 bases between them. The CDR3 totals 13 residues. Germline V gene sequence: CDR1 MNHEY, CDR2 SVGAGI. CDR3 protein: CASSLEWGTEAFF. CDR3 in DNA: TGTGCCAGCAGTTTAGAGTGGGGCACTGAAGCTTTCTTT.

The chain has TRBV4-1 and TRBJ1-3; D perhaps matches TRBD1 (5 bases). CDR3 length equals 15 residues. Trimming cost V 2 bases and J 4 bases, with 12 bases left between them. Germline V CDR1 and CDR2: MGHRA, YSYEKL. The CDR3 is CASSQLPGLGNTIYF. In DNA form, the CDR3 reads TGCGCCAGCAGCCAATTACCAGGGCTCGGAAACACCATATATTTT.

This rearrangement joins TRBV5-1 to TRBJ2-2, with 10 bases identical to TRBD2. This CDR3 has 16 amino acids. Germline-derived CDR1 and CDR2 are SGHRS and YFSETQ. Trimming at V came to 2 bases and at J to 6 bases, leaving 7 bases not matched to a gene. For the CDR3, the DNA is TGCGCCAGCAGCTTTCGGCTAGCGGGAGAAGCCGGGGAGCTGTTTTTT. Protein: CASSFRLAGEAGELFF.

This chain connects TRBV19 to TRBJ1-2, with TRBD1 matching over 9 bases. Trimming removed 9 bases from V and 8 bases from J; junction bases left unmatched: 10. This CDR3 is 13 amino acids long. Germline CDR1 and CDR2: LNHDA and SQIVND (reference sequence). The CDR3 DNA is TGTGCCAGCGGAGGGACAGGGATGCGGGGCTACACCTTC. The encoded protein is CASGGTGMRGYTF. Supplemented by reference TRBV19 and TRBJ1-2, the full variable domain reads DGGITQSPKYLFRKEGQNVTLSCEQNLNHDAMYWYRQDPGQGLRLIYYSQIVNDFQKGDIAEGYSVSREKKESFPLTVTSAQKNPTAFYLCASGGTGMRGYTFGSGTRLTVV.

This chain links TRBV9 with TRBJ1-4; D gene uncertain. CDR1 is SGDLS and CDR2 is YYNGEE in the germline V gene. Trimming removed 7 bases at V and 8 bases at J, with 15 bases between. The CDR3 is made up of 13 amino acids. The chain's CDR3 is CASQREDQEKLFF. Here the CDR3 DNA reads TGTGCCAGCCAACGGGAGGACCAGGAAAAACTGTTTTTT.